The 27 T cell receptor beta chains given below trace back to one sample, sequenced in a study of cytotoxic CD8 clonotypes in ibrutinib-treated CLL. Measured with immunoSEQ multiplex PCR; TCRdb has only the in-frame clones, and not every one. The data show 45,000 to 55,000 clones, with about half seen just once and 32% held by the top ten. This specimen was PBMCs, taken after 12 months of ibrutinib treatment. The receptors derive from a human donor with chronic lymphocytic leukemia.

This chain connects TRBV5-1 to TRBJ2-1; D gene uncertain. Germline assignment: CDR1 SGHRS and CDR2 YFSETQ. V lost 0 bases to trimming and J lost 6 bases, with 10 bases between them. CDR3 size: 14 residues. The CDR3 here is CASSLGSVVNEQFF. CDR3 DNA sequence: TGCGCCAGCAGCTTGGGGTCAGTGGTCAATGAGCAGTTCTTC.

The rearrangement uses TRBV28 and TRBJ2-5; D is ambiguous. Germline V CDR1 and CDR2: MDHEN, SYDVKM. V gave up 3 bases and J gave up 0 bases, with 5 bases separating them. CDR3 length: 13 amino acids. The CDR3 sequence is CASSLADQETQYF. For the CDR3, the DNA is TGTGCCAGCAGTTTGGCGGACCAAGAGACCCAGTACTTC.

This clone was recorded a few times. This rearrangement joins TRBV2 to TRBJ1-5; 7 positions agree with TRBD1. Germline V gives CDR1 SNHLY, CDR2 FYNNEI. With V trimmed by 3 bases and J by 1 base, 6 bases remained unmatched. The CDR3 sequence is 16 residues long. The DNA for the CDR3 is TGTGCCAGCAGTGATCAGGGGGGGAGAAGCAATCAGCCCCAGCATTTT. Translation gives CASSDQGGRSNQPQHF. Based on the CDR3 plus reference TRBV2 and TRBJ1-5, the full variable domain is EPEVTQTPSHQVTQMGQEVILRCVPISNHLYFYWYRQILGQKVEFLVSFYNNEISEKSEIFDDQFSVERPDGSNFTLKIRSTKLEDSAMYFCASSDQGGRSNQPQHFGDGTRLSIL.

This clone was seen just once. The V call is TRBV7-2, the J call TRBJ2-7, with D perhaps matching TRBD1 (6 bases). The germline V gene has CDR1 SGHTA and CDR2 FQGNSA. V dropped 5 bases and J dropped 5 bases, with 10 bases sitting between them. This CDR3 contains 12 residues. This CDR3 is CASSRQGHEQYF. The CDR3 DNA follows: TGTGCCAGCAGCCGGCAGGGGCACGAGCAGTACTTC. Full variable domain (rest looked up from reference TRBV7-2 and TRBJ2-7): GAGVSQSPSNKVTEKGKDVELRCDPISGHTALYWYRQSLGQGLEFLIYFQGNSAPDKSGLPSDRFSAERTGGSVSTLTIQRTQQEDSAVYLCASSRQGHEQYFGPGTRLTVT.

V usage is TRBV28 and J usage is TRBJ1-2; 9 bases align to TRBD1. This CDR3 has 13 residues. The V gene end was trimmed by 10 bases and the J gene end by 4 bases; junction bases not matched to a gene: 7. Germline V gives CDR1 MDHEN, CDR2 SYDVKM. The CDR3, as DNA: TGTGCCATCACAGGGGGCGGTGGCTATGGCTACACCTTC. This translates into CAITGGGGYGYTF.

This rearrangement joins TRBV19 to TRBJ2-7, with TRBD1 identical over 9 bases. The germline gives CDR1 LNHDA, CDR2 SQIVND (reference sequence). The CDR3 totals 14 residues. V dropped 9 bases and J dropped 1; count of bases not matched to a gene: 7. The CDR3 nucleotides are TGTGCCAGCCGACGGGACAGGGATTCCTACGAGCAGTACTTC. It yields the protein CASRRDRDSYEQYF.

The chain is built from TRBV20-1 and TRBJ1-2; no firm D call. The CDR3 length is 11 residues. The germline gives CDR1 DFQATT, CDR2 SNEGSKA (reference sequence). V lost 3 bases, J lost 5 bases, and 7 bases lay in between. CDR3 sequence: CSARKEYGYTF. For the CDR3, the DNA is TGCAGTGCTAGGAAGGAATATGGCTACACCTTC.

The chain links TRBV7-8 to TRBJ1-3; D unresolved. CDR1 is SGHVS and CDR2 is FQNEAQ in the germline V gene. With 1 base removed from V and 0 bases from J, the gap between germline ends came to 13 bases. The CDR3 length is 17 residues. CDR3 sequence: CASSLGPRGISGNTIYF. The CDR3 DNA follows: TGTGCCAGCAGCTTAGGTCCAAGAGGAATCTCTGGAAACACCATATATTTT.

V gene TRBV7-6 combines with J gene TRBJ2-7; TRBD1 matches 7 bases. The CDR3 is 15 residues long. Germline V CDR1 and CDR2: SGHVS, FNYEAQ. J was trimmed by 2 bases and V by 4 bases; bases with no gene match: 8. The CDR3 is CASSWGTVTPYEQYF. The DNA of the CDR3 is TGTGCCAGCAGCTGGGGGACAGTCACCCCCTACGAGCAGTACTTC.

The chain joins TRBV5-1 to TRBJ2-5, with TRBD1 matching 7 bases. CDR1 SGHRS and CDR2 YFSETQ come from the germline V gene. The trim removed 3 bases at V and 1 base at J, leaving 9 bases unmatched. CDR3 size: 16 residues. DNA of the CDR3: TGCGCCAGCAGCTCACGCCTAGGGACAGCCCAAGAGACCCAGTACTTC. It yields the protein CASSSRLGTAQETQYF. Together with reference TRBV5-1 and TRBJ2-5, the CDR3 gives the full variable domain: KAGVTQTPRYLIKTRGQQVTLSCSPISGHRSVSWYQQTPGQGLQFLFEYFSETQRNKGNFPGRFSGRQFSNSRSEMNVSTLELGDSALYLCASSSRLGTAQETQYFGPGTRLLVL.

This clone was seen more than once but under ten times. The CDR3 sequence: CASSQDRYAGGTQPQHF. The CDR3 DNA reads as TGCGCCAGCAGCCAAGATAGATATGCGGGCGGGACGCAGCCCCAGCATTTT. The V and J genes are TRBV4-1 and TRBJ1-5, with a possible D match to TRBD1 (5 bases). This CDR3 has 17 residues. Germline values: CDR1 MGHRA, CDR2 YSYEKL. Trimming took 0 bases from V and 7 from J, leaving 19 bases between them.

The J gene is TRBJ2-7, the V gene TRBV28, with 10 bases lining up with TRBD2. With V trimmed by 2 bases and J by 4 bases, 11 bases remained unmatched. Germline V gene sequence: CDR1 MDHEN, CDR2 SYDVKM. The CDR3 length is 17 residues. The DNA for the CDR3 is TGTGCCAGCAGTTTAAGCATTTTAGCTAGCGGGAGTTACGAGCAGTACTTC. This translates into CASSLSILASGSYEQYF. The full variable domain, completed using reference TRBV28 and TRBJ2-7, is DVKVTQSSRYLVKRTGEKVFLECVQDMDHENMFWYRQDPGLGLRLIYFSYDVKMKEKGDIPEGYSVSREKKERFSLILESASTNQTSMYLCASSLSILASGSYEQYFGPGTRLTVT.

The V gene is TRBV28, the J gene TRBJ1-1; 7 positions agree with TRBD1. This CDR3 has 15 amino acids. Per germline, CDR1 MDHEN and CDR2 SYDVKM. After removal of 5 bases from V and 10 bases from J, the junction contained 16 bases not matched to a gene. The CDR3 loop is CASSPTDRESSGAFF. As DNA, the CDR3 is TGTGCCAGCAGTCCGACCGACAGGGAGAGTTCGGGAGCTTTCTTT.

The chain combines TRBV9 with TRBJ2-2; D may be TRBD2 (6 bases). The CDR3 is made up of 16 amino acids. Trimming took off 0 bases at V and 6 bases at J, with 15 bases between the two ends. In germline, CDR1 is SGDLS, CDR2 YYNGEE. CDR3 coding DNA: TGTGCCAGCAGCGTAGGGTCGGGAGAAAAGTCCGGGGAGCTGTTTTTT. It specifies CASSVGSGEKSGELFF.

This chain connects TRBV5-1 to TRBJ1-1; no definite D call. The CDR3 loop spans 13 amino acids. Germline CDR1 is SGHRS and CDR2 is YFSETQ. Trimming cost V 4 bases and J 8 bases, with 15 bases left between them. The CDR3 loop reads CASSADSLREAFF. As DNA, the CDR3 is TGCGCCAGCAGCGCGGACTCCCTGAGGGAAGCTTTCTTT.

This clone was seen a handful of times. The genes are TRBV5-6 and TRBJ1-1; D is unresolved. Looked up from germline, CDR1 is SGHDT and CDR2 is YYEEEE. The CDR3 sequence is 13 residues long. V was shortened by 3 bases and J by 7 bases, with 13 bases between the two germline ends. CDR3 region: CASSWTPQLEAFF. Written as DNA, the CDR3 is TGTGCCAGCAGCTGGACGCCACAACTTGAAGCTTTCTTT.

In this sample, this clone turned up once. The J gene is TRBJ2-5, the V gene TRBV2, with 7 positions matching TRBD2. This CDR3 is 19 amino acids long. With 2 bases clipped from V and 4 bases from J, the junction kept 19 bases outside the gene matches. Germline V lookup: CDR1 SNHLY, CDR2 FYNNEI. The CDR3 DNA follows: TGTGCCAGCAGTGAACCATTCTCGACCGGGGGGTTCGGTCGAGAGACCCAGTACTTC. Amino acid sequence: CASSEPFSTGGFGRETQYF.

This clone showed up just a few times. The gene calls are TRBV29-1 and TRBJ2-5; D gene ambiguous. V was trimmed by 5 bases and J by 0 bases, leaving 13 bases between them. The CDR3 contains 14 residues. Germline lookup yields CDR1 SQVTM and CDR2 ANQGSEA. CDR3 loop: CSVTNYLNQETQYF. In DNA, the CDR3 is TGCAGCGTTACAAATTACCTGAACCAAGAGACCCAGTACTTC.

This clone was found many times. The chain uses TRBV18 and TRBJ2-7, with TRBD1 matching 10 bases. Germline trimming cut 8 bases from V and 7 bases from J; bases unmatched to any gene: 8. The germline V gene has CDR1 KGHSH and CDR2 LQKENI. CDR3 length equals 13 residues. CDR3 DNA sequence: TGTGCCAGCCGACAGGGGGCAAATTGGGAGCAGTACTTC. It encodes CASRQGANWEQYF.

Only a few counts were recorded for this clone. The chain links TRBV27 to TRBJ2-1, with 11 bases that match TRBD2. CDR3 size: 17 residues. Germline V lookup: CDR1 MNHEY, CDR2 SMNVEV (reference sequence). With 5 bases clipped from V and 3 bases from J, the junction kept 9 bases outside the gene matches. The CDR3 DNA follows: TGTGCCAGCAGTCCGCGCGGCGGGACTAGCGGCTACAATGAGCAGTTCTTC. It specifies CASSPRGGTSGYNEQFF.

The chain couples TRBV19 to TRBJ1-5; possibly TRBD1 for D (5 bases). This CDR3 has 14 residues. V was cut by 5 bases and J by 5 bases, with 13 bases left in between. Germline CDR1 reads LNHDA; CDR2 reads SQIVND (reference sequence). CDR3 sequence reads: CASSLQVDDQPQHF. CDR3 sequence (DNA): TGTGCCAGTAGTCTACAGGTTGACGATCAGCCCCAGCATTTT.

The CDR3 DNA sequence: TGTGCCAGCAGCCTCGGGACTAGCAGAGAGCAGTTCTTC. This codes for CASSLGTSREQFF. The chain combines TRBV6-5 with TRBJ2-1; 9 nucleotides match TRBD2. J lost 10 bases, V lost 6 bases, and 7 bases had no gene match. Germline V gene sequence: CDR1 MNHEY, CDR2 SVGAGI. There are 13 residues in the CDR3.

This chain uses TRBV6-1 with TRBJ1-4; 9 bases line up with TRBD1. The CDR3 covers 15 residues. Trimming took 3 bases from V and 10 from J; bases not matched to a gene: 9. Germline V gene lookup returns CDR1 MNHNS and CDR2 SASEGT. This chain's CDR3 is CASSEPGQGGLKLFF. CDR3 coding DNA: TGTGCCAGCAGTGAGCCGGGACAGGGAGGCCTAAAACTGTTTTTT.

A few counts support this clone. The V gene is TRBV15, the J gene TRBJ2-3, with 12 bases identical to TRBD2. V dropped 1 base and J dropped 2; count of bases not matched to a gene: 1. This CDR3 has 16 residues. Per germline, CDR1 LNHNV and CDR2 YYDKDF (reference sequence). This chain's CDR3 is CATSRGTSGNTDTQYF. DNA of the CDR3: TGTGCCACCAGCAGAGGGACTAGCGGGAACACAGATACGCAGTATTTT. The full variable domain, completed using reference TRBV15 and TRBJ2-3, is DAMVIQNPRYQVTQFGKPVTLSCSQTLNHNVMYWYQQKSSQAPKLLFHYYDKDFNNEADTPDNFQSRRPNTSFCFLDIRSPGLGDTAMYLCATSRGTSGNTDTQYFGPGTRLTVL.

The gene calls are TRBV19 and TRBJ1-4; 9 nucleotides align to TRBD1. Trimming cost V 5 bases and J 7 bases; bases outside gene matches: 8. Per germline, CDR1 LNHDA and CDR2 SQIVND (reference sequence). The CDR3 consists of 15 residues. CDR3 in amino acids: CASSLHRGRVEKLFF. In nucleotides, the CDR3 is TGTGCCAGTAGTTTGCACAGGGGGCGGGTTGAAAAACTGTTTTTT.

The genes are TRBV6-1 and TRBJ2-5; the match to TRBD1 covers 8 bases. Germline-derived CDR1 and CDR2 are MNHNS and SASEGT. The CDR3 length is 14 residues. With 3 bases clipped from V and 4 bases from J, the junction kept 4 bases outside the gene matches. The CDR3 loop reads CASSETGVVETQYF. The DNA of the CDR3 is TGTGCCAGCAGTGAGACAGGGGTCGTAGAGACCCAGTACTTC.

The rearrangement uses TRBV14 and TRBJ1-4, with D unresolved. V was clipped by 4 bases and J by 4 bases, with 10 bases between them. This CDR3 contains 14 residues. From germline, CDR1 is SGHDN and CDR2 FVKESK. CDR3 bases: TGTGCCAGCAGCCTTGGGCTGATTAATGAAAAACTGTTTTTT. As protein: CASSLGLINEKLFF. Combining the CDR3 with reference TRBV14 and TRBJ1-4 gives the whole variable domain EAGVTQFPSHSVIEKGQTVTLRCDPISGHDNLYWYRRVMGKEIKFLLHFVKESKQDESGMPNNRFLAERTGGTYSTLKVQPAELEDSGVYFCASSLGLINEKLFFGSGTQLSVL.